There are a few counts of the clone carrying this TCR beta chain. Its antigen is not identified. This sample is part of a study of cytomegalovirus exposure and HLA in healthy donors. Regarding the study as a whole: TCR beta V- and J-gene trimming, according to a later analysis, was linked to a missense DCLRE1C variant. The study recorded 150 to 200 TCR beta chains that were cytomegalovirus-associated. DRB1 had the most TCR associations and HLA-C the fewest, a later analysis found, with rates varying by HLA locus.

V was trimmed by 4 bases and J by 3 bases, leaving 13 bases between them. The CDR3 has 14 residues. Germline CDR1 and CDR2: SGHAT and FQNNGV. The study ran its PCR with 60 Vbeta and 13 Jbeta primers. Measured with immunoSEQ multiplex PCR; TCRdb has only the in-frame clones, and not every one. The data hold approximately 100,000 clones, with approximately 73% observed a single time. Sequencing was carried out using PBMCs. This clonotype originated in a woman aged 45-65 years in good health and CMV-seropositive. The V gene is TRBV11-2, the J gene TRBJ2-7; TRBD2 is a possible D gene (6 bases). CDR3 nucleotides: TGTGCCAGCAGCTCATCGGGAGCCAGCTACGAGCAGTACTTC. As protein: CASSSSGASYEQYF.